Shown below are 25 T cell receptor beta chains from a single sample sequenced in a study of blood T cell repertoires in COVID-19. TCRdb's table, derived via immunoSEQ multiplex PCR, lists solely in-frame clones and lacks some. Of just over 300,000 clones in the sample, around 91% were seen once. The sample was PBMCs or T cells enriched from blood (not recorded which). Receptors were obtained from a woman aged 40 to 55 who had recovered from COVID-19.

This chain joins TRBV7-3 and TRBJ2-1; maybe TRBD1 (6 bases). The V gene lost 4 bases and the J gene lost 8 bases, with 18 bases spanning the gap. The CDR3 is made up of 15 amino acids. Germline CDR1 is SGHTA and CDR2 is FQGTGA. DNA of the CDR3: TGTGCCAGCAGCTCACCATCGACAGGCTTCGATGAGCAGTTCTTC. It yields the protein CASSSPSTGFDEQFF.

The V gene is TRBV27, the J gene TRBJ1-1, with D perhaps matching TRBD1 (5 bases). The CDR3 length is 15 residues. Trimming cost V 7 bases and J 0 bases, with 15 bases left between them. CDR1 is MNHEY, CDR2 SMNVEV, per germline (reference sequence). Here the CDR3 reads CASISPRALNTEAFF. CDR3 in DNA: TGTGCCAGCATTTCTCCCAGGGCCTTGAACACTGAAGCTTTCTTT.

The CDR3 reads CASSQYLGARTDTQYF. The CDR3 DNA follows: TGTGCCAGCAGCCAGTACCTAGGGGCTCGCACAGATACGCAGTATTTT. The chain couples TRBV14 to TRBJ2-3, with D maybe TRBD1 (5 bases). V lost 3 bases and J 1 base, leaving 14 bases between the germline ends. There are 16 residues in the CDR3. The V gene's germline CDR1 is SGHDN and CDR2 FVKESK.

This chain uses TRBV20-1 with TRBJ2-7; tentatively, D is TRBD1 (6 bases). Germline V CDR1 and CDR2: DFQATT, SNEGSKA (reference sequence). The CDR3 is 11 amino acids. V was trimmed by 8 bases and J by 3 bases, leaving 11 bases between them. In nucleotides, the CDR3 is TGCAGTTACAGGGAGAGCTACGAGCAGTACTTC. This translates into CSYRESYEQYF.

The CDR3 loop reads CASSLLPGVVADTQYF. In nucleotides, the CDR3 is TGTGCCAGCAGCTTACTTCCGGGAGTTGTCGCAGATACGCAGTATTTT. This sequence joins TRBV7-9 and TRBJ2-3, with TRBD2 as a possible D gene (6 bases). V was shortened by 2 bases and J by 4 bases, with 16 bases between the two germline ends. This CDR3 has 16 amino acids. Germline loops: CDR1 SEHNR, CDR2 FQNEAQ (reference sequence).

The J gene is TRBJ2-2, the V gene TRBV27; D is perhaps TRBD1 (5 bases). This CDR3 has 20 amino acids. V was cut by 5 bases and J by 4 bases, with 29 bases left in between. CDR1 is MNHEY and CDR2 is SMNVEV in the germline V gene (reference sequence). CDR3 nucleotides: TGTGCCAGCAGTCCCCCCCCGTGGCAGGGCCCCACCTCGGGCACCGGGGAGCTGTTTTTT. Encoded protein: CASSPPPWQGPTSGTGELFF.

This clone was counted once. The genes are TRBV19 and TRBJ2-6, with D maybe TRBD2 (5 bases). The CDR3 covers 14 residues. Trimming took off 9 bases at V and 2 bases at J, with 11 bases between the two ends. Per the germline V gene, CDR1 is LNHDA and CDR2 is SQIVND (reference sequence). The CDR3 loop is CASGVAAGANVLTF. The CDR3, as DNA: TGTGCCAGCGGGGTAGCAGCTGGGGCCAACGTCCTGACTTTC.

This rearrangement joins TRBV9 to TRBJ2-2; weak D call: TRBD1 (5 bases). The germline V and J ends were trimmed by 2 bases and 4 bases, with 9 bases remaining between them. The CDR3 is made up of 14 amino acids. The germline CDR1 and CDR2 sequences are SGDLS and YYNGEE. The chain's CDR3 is CASSVAGPTGELFF. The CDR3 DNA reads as TGTGCCAGCAGCGTCGCAGGGCCCACCGGGGAGCTGTTTTTT.

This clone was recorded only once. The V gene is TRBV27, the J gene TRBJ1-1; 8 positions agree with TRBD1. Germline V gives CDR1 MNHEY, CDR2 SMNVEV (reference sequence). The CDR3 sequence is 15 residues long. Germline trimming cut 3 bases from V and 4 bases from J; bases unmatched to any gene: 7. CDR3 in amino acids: CASSFDPQGATEAFF. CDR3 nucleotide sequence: TGTGCCAGCAGTTTTGACCCCCAGGGGGCCACTGAAGCTTTCTTT.

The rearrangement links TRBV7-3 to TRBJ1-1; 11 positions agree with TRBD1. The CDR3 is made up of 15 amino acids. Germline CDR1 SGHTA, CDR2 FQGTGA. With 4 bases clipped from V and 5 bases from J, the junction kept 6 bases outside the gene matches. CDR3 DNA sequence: TGTGCCAGCAGCTCCTCAGGGGACAGGGGGACTGAAGCTTTCTTT. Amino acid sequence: CASSSSGDRGTEAFF.

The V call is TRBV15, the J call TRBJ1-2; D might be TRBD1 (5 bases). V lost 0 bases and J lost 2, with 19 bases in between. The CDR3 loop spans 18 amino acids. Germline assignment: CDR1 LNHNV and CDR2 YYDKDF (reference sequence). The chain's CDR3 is CATSRDLGQGPTNYGYTF. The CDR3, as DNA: TGTGCCACCAGCAGAGACTTGGGGCAGGGTCCCACCAACTATGGCTACACCTTC. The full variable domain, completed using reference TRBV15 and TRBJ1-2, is DAMVIQNPRYQVTQFGKPVTLSCSQTLNHNVMYWYQQKSSQAPKLLFHYYDKDFNNEADTPDNFQSRRPNTSFCFLDIRSPGLGDTAMYLCATSRDLGQGPTNYGYTFGSGTRLTVV.

Here the CDR3 reads CASRNTGDSYNSPLHF. In DNA form, the CDR3 reads TGTGCCAGTAGGAATACAGGGGACTCCTATAATTCACCCCTCCACTTT. The genes are TRBV19 and TRBJ1-6, with 7 bases identical to TRBD1. This CDR3 has 16 amino acids. Germline V gives CDR1 LNHDA, CDR2 SQIVND (reference sequence). Trimming at V came to 6 bases and at J to 0 bases, leaving 5 bases not matched to a gene.

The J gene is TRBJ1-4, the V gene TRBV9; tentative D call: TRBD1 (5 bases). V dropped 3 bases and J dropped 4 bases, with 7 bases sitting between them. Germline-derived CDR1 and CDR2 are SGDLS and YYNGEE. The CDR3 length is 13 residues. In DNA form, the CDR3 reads TGTGCCAGCAGCGAGGGGATTAATGAAAAACTGTTTTTT. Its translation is CASSEGINEKLFF.

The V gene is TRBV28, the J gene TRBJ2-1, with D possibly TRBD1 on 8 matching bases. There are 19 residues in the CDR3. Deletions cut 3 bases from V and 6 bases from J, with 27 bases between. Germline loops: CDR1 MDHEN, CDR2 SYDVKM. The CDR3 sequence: CASSFSAVGGTGRVNEQFF. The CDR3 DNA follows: TGTGCCAGCAGTTTTTCTGCTGTCGGGGGGACAGGAAGGGTCAATGAGCAGTTCTTC.

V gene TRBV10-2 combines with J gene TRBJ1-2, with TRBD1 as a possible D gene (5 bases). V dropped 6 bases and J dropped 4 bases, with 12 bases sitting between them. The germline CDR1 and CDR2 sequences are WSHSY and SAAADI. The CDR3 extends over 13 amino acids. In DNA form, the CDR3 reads TGCGCCAGCAGGGCAGGGTTCGCCTATGGCTACACCTTC. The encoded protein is CASRAGFAYGYTF.

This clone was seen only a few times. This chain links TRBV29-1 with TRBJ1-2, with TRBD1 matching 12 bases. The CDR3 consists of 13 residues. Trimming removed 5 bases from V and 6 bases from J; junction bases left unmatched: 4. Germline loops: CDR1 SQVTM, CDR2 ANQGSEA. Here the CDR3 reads CSVLGTGGDGYTF. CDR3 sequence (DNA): TGCAGCGTTCTGGGGACAGGGGGCGATGGCTACACCTTC.

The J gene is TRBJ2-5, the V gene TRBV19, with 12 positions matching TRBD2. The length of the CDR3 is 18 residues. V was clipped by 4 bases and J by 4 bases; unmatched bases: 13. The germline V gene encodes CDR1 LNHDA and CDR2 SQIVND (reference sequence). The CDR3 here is CASSRYFLAGGPGETQYF. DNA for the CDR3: TGTGCCAGTAGTAGATATTTCCTAGCGGGAGGGCCCGGAGAGACCCAGTACTTC.

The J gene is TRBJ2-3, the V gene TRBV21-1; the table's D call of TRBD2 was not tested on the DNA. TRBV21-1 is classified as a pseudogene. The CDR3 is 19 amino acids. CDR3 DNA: TGTGCCAGCAGCACTCTAATGCGGGGGGATTATACTAGCACAGATACGCAGTATTTT. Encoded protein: CASSTLMRGDYTSTDTQYF.

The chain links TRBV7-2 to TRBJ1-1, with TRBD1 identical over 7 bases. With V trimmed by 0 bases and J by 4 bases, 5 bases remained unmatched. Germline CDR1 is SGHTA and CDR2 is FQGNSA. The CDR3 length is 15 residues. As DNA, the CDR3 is TGTGCCAGCAGCTTAGCAGGGGGCGGAAGCACTGAAGCTTTCTTT. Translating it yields CASSLAGGGSTEAFF.

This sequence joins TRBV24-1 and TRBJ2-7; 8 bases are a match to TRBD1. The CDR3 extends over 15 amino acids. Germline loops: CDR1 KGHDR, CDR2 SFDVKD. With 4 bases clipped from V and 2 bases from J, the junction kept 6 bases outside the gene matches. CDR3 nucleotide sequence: TGTGCCACCAGTGACCCCGGGACAGGCGCCTACGAGCAGTACTTC. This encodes CATSDPGTGAYEQYF.

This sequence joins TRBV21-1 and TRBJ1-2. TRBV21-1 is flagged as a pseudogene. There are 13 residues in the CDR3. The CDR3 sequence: CASSKDGGGGYTF. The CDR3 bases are TGTGCCAGCAGCAAAGATGGCGGGGGAGGCTACACCTTC.

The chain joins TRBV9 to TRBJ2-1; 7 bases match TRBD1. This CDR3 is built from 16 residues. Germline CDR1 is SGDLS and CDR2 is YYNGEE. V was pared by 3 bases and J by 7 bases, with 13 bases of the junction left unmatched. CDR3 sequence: CASSAPGQTPGNEQFF. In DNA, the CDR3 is TGTGCCAGCAGCGCCCCGGGACAGACACCTGGTAATGAGCAGTTCTTC.

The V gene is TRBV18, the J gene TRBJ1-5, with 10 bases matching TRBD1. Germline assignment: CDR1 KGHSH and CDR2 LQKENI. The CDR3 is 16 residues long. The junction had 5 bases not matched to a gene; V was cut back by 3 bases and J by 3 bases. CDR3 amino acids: CASSPQGQGLNQPQHF. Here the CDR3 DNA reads TGTGCCAGCTCACCCCAGGGACAGGGGCTCAATCAGCCCCAGCATTTT. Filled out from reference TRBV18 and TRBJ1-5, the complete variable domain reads NAGVMQNPRHLVRRRGQEARLRCSPMKGHSHVYWYRQLPEEGLKFMVYLQKENIIDESGMPKERFSAEFPKEGPSILRIQQVVRGDSAAYFCASSPQGQGLNQPQHFGDGTRLSIL.

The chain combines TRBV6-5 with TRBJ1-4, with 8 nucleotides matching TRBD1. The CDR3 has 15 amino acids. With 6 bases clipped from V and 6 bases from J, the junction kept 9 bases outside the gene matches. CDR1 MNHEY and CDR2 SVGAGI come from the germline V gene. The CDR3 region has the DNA TGTGCCAGCAGGGCCCTGGACAGGGTCTATGAAAAACTGTTTTTT. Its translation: CASRALDRVYEKLFF.

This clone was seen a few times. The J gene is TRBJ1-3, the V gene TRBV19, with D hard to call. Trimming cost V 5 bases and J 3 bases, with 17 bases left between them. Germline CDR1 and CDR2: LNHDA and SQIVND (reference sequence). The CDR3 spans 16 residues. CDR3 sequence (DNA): TGTGCCAGTAGTGTAACCCTCCGAGGGCGTGGAAACACCATATATTTT. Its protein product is CASSVTLRGRGNTIYF.